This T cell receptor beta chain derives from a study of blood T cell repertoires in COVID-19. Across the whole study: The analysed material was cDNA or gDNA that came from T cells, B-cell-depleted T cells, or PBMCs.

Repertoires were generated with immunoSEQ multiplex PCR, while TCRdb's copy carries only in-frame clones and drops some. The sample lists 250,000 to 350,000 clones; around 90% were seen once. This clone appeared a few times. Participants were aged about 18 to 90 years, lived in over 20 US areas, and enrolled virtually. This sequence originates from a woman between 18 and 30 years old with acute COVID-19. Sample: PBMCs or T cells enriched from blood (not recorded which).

In DNA form, the CDR3 reads TGTGCCAGCAGCTTAGCGCAGGGGATGAATTCACCCCTCCACTTT. This sequence encodes CASSLAQGMNSPLHF. V gene TRBV7-2 combines with J gene TRBJ1-6; a weak D match, TRBD1 (6 bases). Germline assignment: CDR1 SGHTA and CDR2 FQGNSA. Trimming pared 0 bases from V and 7 bases from J, leaving 10 bases between. The CDR3 has 15 residues.